A single sample is the source of the 7 T cell receptor beta chains below, sequenced in a study of blood T cell repertoires in COVID-19. Using immunoSEQ multiplex PCR, the repertoire was profiled, and TCRdb retains in-frame clones only, with some absent. The sample lists about 160,000 clones; just over 85% were seen once. Input material: peripheral blood. The receptors derive from a man aged 45-65 years with active or convalescent COVID-19.

This chain uses TRBV5-4 with TRBJ1-4; perhaps TRBD1 as D (6 bases). Trimming took 0 bases from V and 8 from J, leaving 20 bases between them. Per the germline V gene, CDR1 is SGHNT and CDR2 is YYREEE (reference sequence). The CDR3 contains 17 residues. The CDR3 DNA sequence: TGTGCCAGCAGCTTGGGAGGGACACAGGGTTCGGAGGAAAAACTGTTTTTT. Translation gives CASSLGGTQGSEEKLFF.

V is TRBV3-1 (or the pseudogene TRBV3-2) and J is TRBJ2-7; 15 bases align to TRBD2. The J segment lost 1 base and the V segment lost 4 bases, leaving 8 bases of the junction unmatched. This CDR3 comprises 18 residues. From germline, CDR1 is LGHDT and CDR2 YNNKEL (reference sequence). CDR3 sequence (DNA): TGTGCCAGCAGCCCGGGACTAGCGGGAGGCCAAACTTCCTACGAGCAGTACTTC. This codes for CASSPGLAGGQTSYEQYF.

This chain connects TRBV6-6 to TRBJ1-6; 9 positions agree with TRBD1. The CDR3 totals 16 residues. Germline lookup yields CDR1 MNHNY and CDR2 SVGAGI (reference sequence). V dropped 7 bases and J dropped 7; count of bases not matched to a gene: 11. The CDR3 protein is CASKSYRGTGNSPLHF. The CDR3 DNA follows: TGTGCCAGCAAAAGTTATAGAGGGACAGGGAATTCACCCCTCCACTTT.

This chain connects TRBV5-6 to TRBJ2-1, with D unresolved. Germline CDR1 and CDR2: SGHDT and YYEEEE. There are 15 residues in the CDR3. V was trimmed by 0 bases and J by 5 bases, leaving 12 bases between them. The CDR3 DNA reads as TGTGCCAGCAGCTTGGGAGTCGGGTCCCACAATGAGCAGTTCTTC. Translating it yields CASSLGVGSHNEQFF. Full variable domain (outside the CDR3, taken from reference TRBV5-6 and TRBJ2-1): DAGVTQSPTHLIKTRGQQVTLRCSPKSGHDTVSWYQQALGQGPQFIFQYYEEEERQRGNFPDRFSGHQFPNYSSELNVNALLLGDSALYLCASSLGVGSHNEQFFGPGTRLTVL.

The chain's CDR3 is CASSLGSSGAYEQFF. The CDR3 bases are TGTGCCAGCAGCTTAGGGTCTAGCGGGGCCTATGAGCAGTTCTTC. The J gene is TRBJ2-1, the V gene TRBV11-3, with TRBD2 identical over 9 bases. Germline assignment: CDR1 SGHNT and CDR2 YENEEA. The junction had 6 bases not matched to a gene; V was cut back by 1 base and J by 8 bases. The CDR3 contains 15 residues.

This rearrangement joins TRBV29-1 to TRBJ2-7; 8 nucleotides match TRBD2. V trimming: 3 bases; J trimming: 0 bases; junction bases outside the gene matches: 16. Germline values: CDR1 SQVTM, CDR2 ANQGSEA. The CDR3 runs 18 residues. CDR3 sequence reads: CSVESPRESGSGSYEQYF. CDR3 coding DNA: TGCAGCGTTGAGAGCCCACGAGAAAGCGGGAGCGGCTCCTACGAGCAGTACTTC.

The chain combines TRBV29-1 with TRBJ2-7; 11 nucleotides align to TRBD1. The CDR3 totals 12 residues. The germline gives CDR1 SQVTM, CDR2 ANQGSEA. Unmatched junction bases numbered 1, after V lost 6 bases and J lost 3 bases. CDR3: CSVGTGGYEQYF. The CDR3 coding sequence is TGCAGCGTGGGGACAGGGGGCTACGAGCAGTACTTC.